The 18 T cell receptor beta chains below come from one sample, sequenced in a study of T cell repertoires in cytomegalovirus infection. Using its own MiXCR run on the reads, TCRdb lists one record per CDR3 protein. The sample has nearly 550,000 distinct CDR3 sequences, approximately 15% seen once; the top ten hold under 30%. Sequencing used CD8+ T cells from PBMCs. These receptors came from a human donor in good health (CMV status not recorded). Some clones in this sample may be carry-over from other donors' samples.

This clonotype has a count of ten or more. The chain carries TRBV11-2 and TRBJ1-5, with D possibly TRBD1 on 5 matching bases. The germline CDR1 and CDR2 sequences are SGHAT and FQNNGV. The CDR3 is 14 amino acids. Deletions cut 4 bases from V and 0 bases from J, with 7 bases between. The CDR3 DNA reads as TGTGCCAGCAGCTGGGACTCTAGCAATCAGCCCCAGCATTTT. As protein: CASSWDSSNQPQHF. The variable domain in full, completed from reference TRBV11-2 and TRBJ1-5, reads EAGVAQSPRYKIIEKRQSVAFWCNPISGHATLYWYQQILGQGPKLLIQFQNNGVVDDSQLPKDRFSAERLKGVDSTLKIQPAKLEDSAVYLCASSWDSSNQPQHFGDGTRLSIL.

This clonotype was recorded a few times. The CDR3 DNA follows: TGCGCCAGCAGTGAAGCAGTCGATACGCAGTATTTT. The encoded protein is CASSEAVDTQYF. The chain combines TRBV10-1 with TRBJ2-3; D uncertain. CDR3 size: 12 residues. Trimming left V 3 bases short and J 6 bases short, with 7 bases between. Germline lookup yields CDR1 WNHNN and CDR2 SYGVQD (reference sequence).

A few counts support this clonotype. J is TRBJ1-5 and V is TRBV28; possibly TRBD1 for D (5 bases). This CDR3 spans 12 amino acids. Trimming removed 6 bases from V and 7 bases from J, with 10 bases in between. CDR1 and CDR2 (germline): MDHEN, SYDVKM. CDR3 in amino acids: CASSRVRQPQHF. Written as DNA, the CDR3 is TGTGCCAGCAGCAGGGTTCGACAGCCCCAGCATTTT. Filled out from reference TRBV28 and TRBJ1-5, the complete variable domain reads DVKVTQSSRYLVKRTGEKVFLECVQDMDHENMFWYRQDPGLGLRLIYFSYDVKMKEKGDIPEGYSVSREKKERFSLILESASTNQTSMYLCASSRVRQPQHFGDGTRLSIL.

In this sample, this clonotype turned up many times. The chain has TRBV12-3 or TRBV12-4 and TRBJ2-3, with 11 bases aligning to TRBD2. The junction had 8 bases not matched to a gene; V was cut back by 6 bases and J by 6 bases. This CDR3 has 15 residues. CDR3 residues: CASSFSGGAEDTQYF. The CDR3 DNA is TGTGCCAGCAGCTTTAGCGGGGGGGCGGAGGATACGCAGTATTTT.

This clonotype was seen ten or more times. This sequence joins TRBV6-2 or TRBV6-3 and TRBJ1-5; D not resolved. There are 12 residues in the CDR3. Trimming cost V 6 bases and J 0 bases, with 3 bases left between them. Per the germline V gene, CDR1 is MNHEY and CDR2 is SVGEGT. The CDR3 protein is CASRYSNQPQHF. Written as DNA, the CDR3 is TGTGCCAGCAGATATAGCAATCAGCCCCAGCATTTT.

Only a few counts were recorded for this clonotype. The chain uses TRBV25-1 and TRBJ2-3; perhaps TRBD1 as D (6 bases). This CDR3 comprises 14 residues. The germline CDR1 and CDR2 sequences are MGHDK and SYGVNS. V shed 5 bases and J shed 1 base, with 10 bases lying between them. The CDR3 coding sequence is TGTGCCAGCAGTACGGACAGAGGCACAGATACGCAGTATTTT. This encodes CASSTDRGTDTQYF. Complete variable domain (other parts from reference TRBV25-1 and TRBJ2-3): EADIYQTPRYLVIGTGKKITLECSQTMGHDKMYWYQQDPGMELHLIHYSYGVNSTEKGDLSSESTVSRIRTEHFPLTLESARPSHTSQYLCASSTDRGTDTQYFGPGTRLTVL.

This chain joins TRBV28 and TRBJ2-3; 11 bases map to TRBD1. There are 16 residues in the CDR3. V lost 6 bases, J lost 14 bases, and 19 bases stayed unmatched. Germline loops: CDR1 MDHEN, CDR2 SYDVKM. The chain's CDR3 is CASRTSRGQGARWGYF. DNA of the CDR3: TGTGCCAGCAGGACCTCTAGAGGACAGGGGGCCCGATGGGGGTATTTT.

The chain recombines TRBV4-2 with TRBJ1-1; maybe TRBD1 (5 bases). The germline V and J ends were trimmed by 0 bases and 7 bases, with 15 bases remaining between them. Germline CDR1 is LGHNA and CDR2 is YNFKEQ. The CDR3 is made up of 15 amino acids. CDR3 DNA: TGTGCCAGCAGCCAAGAGGGGCCGTTGAATAGTGAAGCTTTCTTT. Its protein product is CASSQEGPLNSEAFF.

This clonotype was detected only a few times. The chain joins TRBV9 to TRBJ2-1; TRBD2 aligns across 10 bases. Germline loops: CDR1 SGDLS, CDR2 YYNGEE. This CDR3 contains 15 residues. V shed 0 bases, J shed 9 bases, and the junction held 6 bases outside the gene matches. This CDR3 reads CASSVATSGATEQFF. Written as DNA, the CDR3 is TGTGCCAGCAGCGTAGCTACTAGCGGGGCCACTGAGCAGTTCTTC.

This clonotype was detected many times. This chain joins TRBV6-5 and TRBJ1-2, with D possibly matching TRBD1 (6 bases). The CDR3 is 15 residues long. The germline V gene encodes CDR1 MNHEY and CDR2 SVGAGI. The V gene lost 0 bases and the J gene lost 4 bases, with 12 bases spanning the gap. The CDR3 loop is CASSYSNGGGYGYTF. The CDR3 nucleotides are TGTGCCAGCAGTTACTCGAATGGAGGGGGCTATGGCTACACCTTC.

This clonotype showed up many times. V and J are TRBV7-2 and TRBJ1-1; 12 positions match TRBD1. The germline V gene has CDR1 SGHTA and CDR2 FQGNSA. This CDR3 is built from 17 residues. J was trimmed by 1 base and V by 6 bases; bases with no gene match: 9. This CDR3 reads CASRSGTGGVRNTEAFF. The DNA of the CDR3 is TGTGCCAGCAGGTCCGGGACAGGGGGCGTCCGGAACACTGAAGCTTTCTTT. The whole variable domain, remainder taken from reference TRBV7-2 and TRBJ1-1, is GAGVSQSPSNKVTEKGKDVELRCDPISGHTALYWYRQSLGQGLEFLIYFQGNSAPDKSGLPSDRFSAERTGGSVSTLTIQRTQQEDSAVYLCASRSGTGGVRNTEAFFGQGTRLTVV.

The sample holds many counts of this clonotype. The chain combines TRBV27 with TRBJ1-1; tentative D call: TRBD1 (6 bases). From germline, CDR1 is MNHEY and CDR2 SMNVEV (reference sequence). Trimming removed 7 bases at V and 4 bases at J, with 7 bases between. The CDR3 consists of 11 residues. CDR3 sequence reads: CASTGATEAFF. CDR3 DNA: TGTGCCAGCACAGGGGCCACTGAAGCTTTCTTT.

V gene TRBV6-6 combines with J gene TRBJ2-3; D is perhaps TRBD1 or TRBD2 (6 bases each). With 2 bases removed from V and 1 base from J, the gap between germline ends came to 13 bases. The CDR3 runs 16 residues. From germline, CDR1 is MNHNY and CDR2 SVGAGI (reference sequence). CDR3 residues: CASSYLRGRGTDTQYF. For the CDR3, the DNA is TGTGCCAGCAGTTACCTCCGGGGGCGGGGCACAGATACGCAGTATTTT.

This clonotype was recorded many times. This chain connects TRBV7-9 to TRBJ1-1; D may be TRBD1 (6 bases). CDR3 length equals 17 residues. Per the germline V gene, CDR1 is SEHNR and CDR2 is FQNEAQ (reference sequence). Trimming took off 1 base at V and 0 bases at J, with 15 bases between the two ends. CDR3 DNA sequence: TGTGCCAGCAGCTTAGTACTCGGGACAATCATGAACACTGAAGCTTTCTTT. Its translation is CASSLVLGTIMNTEAFF.

There are a few counts of this clonotype. The chain has TRBV5-1 and TRBJ2-3; possibly TRBD1 for D (6 bases). V was cut by 3 bases and J by 4 bases, with 12 bases left in between. This CDR3 region has 14 residues. Germline V gene lookup returns CDR1 SGHRS and CDR2 YFSETQ. The CDR3 sequence is CASSYYTGSDTQYF. CDR3 DNA sequence: TGCGCCAGCAGCTATTATACAGGGTCAGATACGCAGTATTTT.

In regard to this clonotype: Mismatch with germline at one junction end may stem from a read error. The chain has TRBV11-3 and TRBJ2-3; 9 bases are shared with TRBD2. Germline-derived CDR1 and CDR2 are SGHNT and YENEEA. The CDR3 is 14 amino acids. This chain's CDR3 is CATSLAGVRDTQYF. The CDR3 coding sequence is TGTGCCACCAGCTTAGCGGGGGTGAGAGATACGCAGTATTTT.

This clonotype was observed at least ten times. The J gene is TRBJ2-1, the V gene TRBV7-8; D unclear. V lost 0 bases and J lost 7, with 13 bases in between. The CDR3 has 15 amino acids. Germline CDR1 is SGHVS and CDR2 is FQNEAQ. The CDR3 region is CASSLASGRRNEQFF. The CDR3 coding sequence is TGTGCCAGCAGCTTAGCTAGTGGACGGAGAAATGAGCAGTTCTTC. The full variable domain, rest sourced from reference TRBV7-8 and TRBJ2-1, is GAGVSQSPRYKVAKRGQDVALRCDPISGHVSLFWYQQALGQGPEFLTYFQNEAQLDKSGLPSDRFFAERPEGSVSTLKIQRTQQEDSAVYLCASSLASGRRNEQFFGPGTRLTVL.

This clonotype was seen ten or more times. This chain joins TRBV7-9 and TRBJ2-1, with D perhaps matching TRBD2 (7 bases). V was pared by 4 bases and J by 7 bases, with 17 bases between. Germline V CDR1 and CDR2: SEHNR, FQNEAQ (reference sequence). This CDR3 region has 15 residues. Written as DNA, the CDR3 is TGTGCCAGCAGCTCCGCGCGGACAGCGGGGAATGAGCAGTTCTTC. Its protein is CASSSARTAGNEQFF.